This T cell receptor beta chain originates from a study of T cells after yellow fever vaccination. This clonotype was counted many times. The germline gives CDR1 SGHTA, CDR2 FQGTGA. V was shortened by 3 bases and J by 0 bases, with 8 bases between the two germline ends. The CDR3 loop spans 15 amino acids. By 5'RACE template switching, TCR cDNA was produced, with a universal primer site and UMIs added in the process. In TCRdb, the 5' RACE reads were re-called with MiXCR into one record per CDR3 protein. The sample records roughly 310,000 distinct CDR3 sequences, 8.7% being singletons. The V gene is TRBV7-3, the J gene TRBJ1-4, with D possibly TRBD1 on 5 matching bases. This sequence was found in a man aged 18 to 29 who received the YFV17D yellow fever vaccine. This specimen was PBMCs, taken on the day of the first yellow fever vaccination. This CDR3 reads CASSFAGTTNEKLFF. The CDR3 nucleotides read TGTGCCAGCAGCTTCGCAGGGACAACTAATGAAAAACTGTTTTTT.